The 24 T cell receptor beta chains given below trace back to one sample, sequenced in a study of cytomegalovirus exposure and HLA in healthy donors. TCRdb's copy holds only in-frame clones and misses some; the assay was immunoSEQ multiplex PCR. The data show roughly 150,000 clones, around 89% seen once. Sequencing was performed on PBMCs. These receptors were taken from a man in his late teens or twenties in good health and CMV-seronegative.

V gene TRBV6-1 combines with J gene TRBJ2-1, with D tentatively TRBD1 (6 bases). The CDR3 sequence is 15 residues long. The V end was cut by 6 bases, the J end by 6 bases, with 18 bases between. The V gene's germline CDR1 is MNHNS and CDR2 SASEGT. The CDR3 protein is CASSAGAVAVNEQFF. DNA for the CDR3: TGTGCCAGCAGCGCAGGGGCGGTAGCCGTCAATGAGCAGTTCTTC.

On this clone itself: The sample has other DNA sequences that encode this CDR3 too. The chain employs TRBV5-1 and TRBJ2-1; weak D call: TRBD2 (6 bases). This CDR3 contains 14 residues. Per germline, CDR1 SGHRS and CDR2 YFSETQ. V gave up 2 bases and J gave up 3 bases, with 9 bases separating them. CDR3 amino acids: CASSLTGSYNEQFF. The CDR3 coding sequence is TGCGCCAGCAGCTTAACCGGGAGCTACAATGAGCAGTTCTTC.

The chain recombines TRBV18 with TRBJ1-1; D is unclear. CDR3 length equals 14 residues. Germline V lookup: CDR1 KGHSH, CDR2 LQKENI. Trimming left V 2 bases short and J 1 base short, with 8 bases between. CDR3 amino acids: CASSPEGSNTEAFF. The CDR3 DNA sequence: TGTGCCAGCTCACCAGAGGGTTCGAACACTGAAGCTTTCTTT.

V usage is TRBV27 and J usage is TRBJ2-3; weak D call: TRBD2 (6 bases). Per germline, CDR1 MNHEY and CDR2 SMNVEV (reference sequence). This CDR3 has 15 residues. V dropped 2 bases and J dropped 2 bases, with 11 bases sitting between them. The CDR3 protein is CASSLVRGNTDTQYF. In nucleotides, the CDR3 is TGTGCCAGCAGTTTAGTTCGGGGGAACACAGATACGCAGTATTTT.

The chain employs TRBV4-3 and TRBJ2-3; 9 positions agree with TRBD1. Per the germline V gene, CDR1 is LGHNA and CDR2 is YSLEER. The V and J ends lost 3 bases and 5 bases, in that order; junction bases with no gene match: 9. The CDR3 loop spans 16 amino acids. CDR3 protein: CASSQAGTGSEDTQYF. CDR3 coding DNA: TGCGCCAGCAGCCAGGCCGGGACAGGGTCAGAAGATACGCAGTATTTT.

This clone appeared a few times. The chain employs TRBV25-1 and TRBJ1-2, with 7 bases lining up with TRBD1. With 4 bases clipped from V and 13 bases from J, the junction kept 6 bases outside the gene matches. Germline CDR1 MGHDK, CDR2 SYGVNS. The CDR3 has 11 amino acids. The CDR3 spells CASSGGTASTF. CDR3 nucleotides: TGTGCCAGCAGTGGAGGGACAGCCTCCACCTTC.

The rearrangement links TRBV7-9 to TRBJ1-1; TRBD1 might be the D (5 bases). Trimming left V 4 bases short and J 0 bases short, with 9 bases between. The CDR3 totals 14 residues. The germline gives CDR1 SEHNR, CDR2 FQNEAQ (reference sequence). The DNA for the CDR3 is TGTGCCAGCAGCTACAGACAGATGAACACTGAAGCTTTCTTT. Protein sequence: CASSYRQMNTEAFF.

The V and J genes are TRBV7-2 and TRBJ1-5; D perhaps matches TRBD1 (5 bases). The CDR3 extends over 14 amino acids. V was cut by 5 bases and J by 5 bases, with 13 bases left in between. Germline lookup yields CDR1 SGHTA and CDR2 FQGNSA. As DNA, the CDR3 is TGTGCCAGCAGCCAAGGGGTCGGTTATCAGCCCCAGCATTTT. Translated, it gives CASSQGVGYQPQHF.

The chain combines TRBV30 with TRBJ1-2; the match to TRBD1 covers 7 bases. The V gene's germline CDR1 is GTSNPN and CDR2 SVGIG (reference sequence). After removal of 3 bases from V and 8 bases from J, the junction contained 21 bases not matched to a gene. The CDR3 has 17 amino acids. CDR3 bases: TGTGCCTGGAGAGAATCGCCCGTGGACAGGTCGTCCAGGGGCTACACCTTC. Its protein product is CAWRESPVDRSSRGYTF.

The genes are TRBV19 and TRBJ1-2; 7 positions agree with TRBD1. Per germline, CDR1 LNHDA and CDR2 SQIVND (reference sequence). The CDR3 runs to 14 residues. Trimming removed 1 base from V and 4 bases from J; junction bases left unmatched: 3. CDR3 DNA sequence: TGTGCCAGTAGTATAGCTAACAGGGGCTATGGCTACACCTTC. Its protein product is CASSIANRGYGYTF.

Here the CDR3 reads CASSDDRGYYNEQFF. The CDR3 nucleotides are TGTGCCAGCAGTGACGACAGGGGATACTACAATGAGCAGTTCTTC. The chain uses TRBV6-1 and TRBJ2-1, with 8 bases identical to TRBD1. The CDR3 length is 15 residues. Losses at the gene ends were 3 bases for V and 3 bases for J; bases not matched to a gene: 4. CDR1 is MNHNS and CDR2 is SASEGT in the germline V gene.

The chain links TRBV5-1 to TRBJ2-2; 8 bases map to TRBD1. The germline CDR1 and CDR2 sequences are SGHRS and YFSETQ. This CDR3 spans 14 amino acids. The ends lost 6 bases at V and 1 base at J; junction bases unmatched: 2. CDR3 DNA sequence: TGCGCCAGCAAGGACAGGGTGAACACCGGGGAGCTGTTTTTT. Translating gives CASKDRVNTGELFF.

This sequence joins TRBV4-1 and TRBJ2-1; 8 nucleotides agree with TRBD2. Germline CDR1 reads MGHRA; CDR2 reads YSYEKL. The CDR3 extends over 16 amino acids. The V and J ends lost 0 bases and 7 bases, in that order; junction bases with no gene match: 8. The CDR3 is CASSQEAGLVLNEQFF. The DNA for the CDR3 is TGCGCCAGCAGCCAAGAGGCGGGACTAGTCTTGAATGAGCAGTTCTTC.

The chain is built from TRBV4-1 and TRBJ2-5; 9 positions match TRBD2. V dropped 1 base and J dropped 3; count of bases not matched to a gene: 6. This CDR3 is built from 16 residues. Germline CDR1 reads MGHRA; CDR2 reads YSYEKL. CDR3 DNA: TGCGCCAGCAGCCAAGTAGGGGCTAGCGGGAAAGAGACCCAGTACTTC. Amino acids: CASSQVGASGKETQYF.

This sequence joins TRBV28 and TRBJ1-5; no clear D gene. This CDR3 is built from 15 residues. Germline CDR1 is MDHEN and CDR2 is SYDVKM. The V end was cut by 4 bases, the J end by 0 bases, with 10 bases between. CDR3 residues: CASSSYSYSNQPQHF. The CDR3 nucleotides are TGTGCCAGCAGTTCTTACAGTTATAGCAATCAGCCCCAGCATTTT.

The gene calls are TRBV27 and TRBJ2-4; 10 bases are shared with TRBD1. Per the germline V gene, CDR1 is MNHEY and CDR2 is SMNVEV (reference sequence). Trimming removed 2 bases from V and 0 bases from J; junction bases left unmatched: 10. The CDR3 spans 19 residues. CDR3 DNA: TGTGCCAGCAGTTTACGGTGGGACAGGGGACCCCTAGCCAAAAACATTCAGTACTTC. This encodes CASSLRWDRGPLAKNIQYF.

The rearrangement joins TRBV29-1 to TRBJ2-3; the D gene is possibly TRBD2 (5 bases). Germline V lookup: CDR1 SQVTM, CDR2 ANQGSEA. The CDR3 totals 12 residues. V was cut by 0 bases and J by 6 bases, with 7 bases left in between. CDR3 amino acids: CSVEEVADTQYF. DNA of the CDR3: TGCAGCGTTGAAGAGGTAGCGGATACGCAGTATTTT.

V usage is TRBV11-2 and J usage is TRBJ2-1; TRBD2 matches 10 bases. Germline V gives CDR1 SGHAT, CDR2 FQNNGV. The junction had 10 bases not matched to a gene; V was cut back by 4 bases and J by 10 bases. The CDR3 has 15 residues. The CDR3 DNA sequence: TGTGCCAGCAGCTCCCTAAGCGGGAGGGCTGGGGAGCAGTTCTTC. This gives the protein CASSSLSGRAGEQFF.

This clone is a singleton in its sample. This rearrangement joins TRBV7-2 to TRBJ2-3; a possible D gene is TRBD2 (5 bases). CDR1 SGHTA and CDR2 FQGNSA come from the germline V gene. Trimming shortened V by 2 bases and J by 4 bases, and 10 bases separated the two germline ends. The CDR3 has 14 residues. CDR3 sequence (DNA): TGTGCCAGCAGCTTAAGAGAGGGCGCAGATACGCAGTATTTT. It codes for CASSLREGADTQYF.

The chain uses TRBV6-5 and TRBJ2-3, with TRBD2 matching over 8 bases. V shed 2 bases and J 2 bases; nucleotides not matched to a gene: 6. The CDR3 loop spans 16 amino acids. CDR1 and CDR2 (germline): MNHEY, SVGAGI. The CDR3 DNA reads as TGTGCCAGCAGTTACGGGGTAGCGGGGCTCACAGATACGCAGTATTTT. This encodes CASSYGVAGLTDTQYF.

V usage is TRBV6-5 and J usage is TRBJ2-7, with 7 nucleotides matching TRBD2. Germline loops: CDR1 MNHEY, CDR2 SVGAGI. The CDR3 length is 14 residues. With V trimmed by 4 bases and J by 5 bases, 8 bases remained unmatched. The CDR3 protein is CASSSLTSSHEQYF. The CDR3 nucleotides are TGTGCCAGCAGTTCCCTGACTAGCAGCCACGAGCAGTACTTC.

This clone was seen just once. Written as DNA, the CDR3 is TGCGCCAGCAGGGAGGACAGGGCTAACGAGCAGTACGTC. Its protein product is CASREDRANEQYV. The chain carries TRBV10-2 and TRBJ2-7; 8 bases match TRBD1. There are 13 residues in the CDR3. The germline V gene has CDR1 WSHSY and CDR2 SAAADI. Trimming removed 6 bases from V and 5 bases from J; junction bases left unmatched: 6.

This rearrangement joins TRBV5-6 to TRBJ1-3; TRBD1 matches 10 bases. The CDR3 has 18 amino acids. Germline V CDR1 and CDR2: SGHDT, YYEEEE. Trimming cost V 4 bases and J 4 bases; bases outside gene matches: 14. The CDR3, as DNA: TGTGCCAGCAGCCATGGGGTGTCGGGACAGGGGTACGGAAACACCATATATTTT. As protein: CASSHGVSGQGYGNTIYF.

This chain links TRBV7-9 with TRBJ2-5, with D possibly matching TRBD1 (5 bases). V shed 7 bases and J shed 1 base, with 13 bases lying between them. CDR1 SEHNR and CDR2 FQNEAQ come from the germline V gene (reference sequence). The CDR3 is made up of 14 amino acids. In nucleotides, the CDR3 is TGTGCCAGCACCCCAGGGCAGGGCCAAGAGACCCAGTACTTC. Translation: CASTPGQGQETQYF.